Listed below are T cell receptor beta chains from one sample, sequenced in a study of blood T cells in healthy people across ages. TCRdb reprocessed the 5' RACE reads via MiXCR and lists one record per CDR3 protein. The sample includes about 1.6 million distinct CDR3 sequences, around 36% of them seen just once. Sequenced input: blood. The source of these receptors is a woman between 25 and 40 years old in good health. The CDR3 runs from the conserved cysteine through the conserved F or W. A D gene is named only where the DNA matches it firmly. Size is stated for part of the rows, as once, few or many counts, or as a class when the clone is expanded.

clone_size j_call d_call v_call cdr3_nt cdr3_aa
many TRBJ2-7 . TRBV11-1 TGTGCCAGCAGCTTAGCTCACAACTACCCCTACGAGCAGTACTTC CASSLAHNYPYEQYF
. TRBJ1-2 TRBD1 TRBV20-1 TGCAGTGCCACGACAGGGACCGACTATGGCTACACCTTC CSATTGTDYGYTF
. TRBJ2-1 TRBD2 TRBV11-1 TGTGCCAGCAGCCCGCACCCTCTGGCGGGAGGGCACCAAAGCTCCTACAATGAGCAGTTCTTC CASSPHPLAGGHQSSYNEQFF
. TRBJ2-7 . TRBV12-3/TRBV12-4 TGTGCCAGCAGCTTCGGTTTAACGGGAAACGAGCAGTACTTC CASSFGLTGNEQYF
. TRBJ1-6 . TRBV10-1 TGCGCCAGCAGTGAGCTGGGATTGGGAAGTTCACCCCTCCACTTT CASSELGLGSSPLHF
few TRBJ2-1 . TRBV9 TGTGCCAGCAGCGGTAACCTCTGGGAGCAGTTCTTC CASSGNLWEQFF
. TRBJ1-5 . TRBV12-3/TRBV12-4 TGTGCCAGCAGTCCCCCGGGGCCTTATCAGCCCCAGCATTTT CASSPPGPYQPQHF
. TRBJ2-3 TRBD2 TRBV20-1 TGCAGTGCCAAAAGAGAAGGTAGCGGGGGGGCAGGAGATACGCAGTATTTT CSAKREGSGGAGDTQYF
. TRBJ2-7 . TRBV20-1 TGCGTGGGGGGCCAAAGCTCCTACGAGCAGTACTTC CVGGQSSYEQYF
many TRBJ2-6 . TRBV4-2 TGTGCCAGCAGCCAAGAGGGGGGGCCTGGGGCCAACGTCCTGACTTTC CASSQEGGPGANVLTF
. TRBJ2-7 TRBD2 TRBV28 TGTGCCAGCAGTTCCCCTAGCGGGCGGCCCTCCTACGAGCAGTACTTC CASSSPSGRPSYEQYF
. TRBJ2-5 TRBD2 TRBV20-1 TGCAGTGCTACTCTGAGCGGGGGGTACCAAGAGACCCAGTACTTC CSATLSGGYQETQYF
once TRBJ2-3 TRBD2 TRBV11-2 TGTGCCAGCAGCTTAGATCTTAGGGCGGGGGTTGTCGATACGCAGTATTTT CASSLDLRAGVVDTQYF
. TRBJ2-3 TRBD2 TRBV20-1 TGCAGTGCTAGCACTAGCGGGAGGGCGATATTCACAGATACGCAGTATTTT CSASTSGRAIFTDTQYF
few TRBJ2-7 TRBD2 TRBV6-2/TRBV6-3 TGTGCCAGCAGTTGGGGACTAGCCGAAGTCCACGAGCAGTACTTC CASSWGLAEVHEQYF
. TRBJ1-1 . TRBV5-1 TGCGCCAGCAGCGCTGGGTCTAAGGATGAAGCTTTCTTT CASSAGSKDEAFF
many TRBJ2-3 . TRBV29-1 TGCAGCGCACCCGGGGGGCTCACAGATACGCAGTATTTT CSAPGGLTDTQYF
. TRBJ1-2 . TRBV2 TGTGCCAGCAAGAGGACAGATAACTATGGCTACACCTTC CASKRTDNYGYTF
few TRBJ2-5 . TRBV4-1 TGCGCCAGCGGAGAGACAGTACAAGAGACCCAGTACTTC CASGETVQETQYF
many TRBJ2-5 . TRBV29-1 TGCAGCGCAAGGGAGGTTCGGGAGACCCAGTACTTC CSAREVRETQYF
. TRBJ1-2 . TRBV25-1 TGTGCCAGCAGTGAGGTTACAGGATTCCTCTATGGCTACACCTTC CASSEVTGFLYGYTF
. TRBJ1-5 TRBD1 TRBV11-1 TGTGCCAGCAGCTGGGACAGCGGTCAGCCCCAGCATTTT CASSWDSGQPQHF